The clone carrying this T cell receptor (beta chain) was detected ten times or more. Its cognate antigen is unknown. These data originate in a study of breast tumors, draining lymph nodes, adjacent tissues. Breast cancer patients provided tissue from their axillary draining lymph nodes. MiXCR, run by TCRdb on the multiplex PCR reads, gives a single entry per CDR3 protein. The data show fewer than 85,000 distinct CDR3 sequences, roughly 19% seen once. CDR1 SNHLY and CDR2 FYNNEI come from the germline V gene. This CDR3 region has 13 residues. V lost 3 bases and J 4 bases, leaving 7 bases between the germline ends. Whole-study findings and limits: Tumors had less TCR diversity than lymph nodes, more than nontumor tissue. Tumor T cell lymph node origin was a supported hypothesis, not proven. Tumor and nontumor repertoires were significantly more similar in luminal-like than in basal-like breast cancer.

Sequencing was done on a sample of axillary lymph node tissue. The clonotype was recovered from a female donor with breast cancer. Some clones in this sample may be carry-over from other donors' samples. The V gene is TRBV2, the J gene TRBJ1-5, with D uncertain. The CDR3 loop is CASSDVENQPQHF. In nucleotides, the CDR3 is TGTGCCAGCAGTGATGTAGAAAATCAGCCCCAGCATTTT.